These 24 T cell receptor beta chains were all obtained from the same sample, sequenced in a study of chemoradiotherapy in HPV16-positive cancers. Data came from immunoSEQ multiplex PCR; TCRdb stores just in-frame clones and leaves some out. The table shows about 32,000 clones, with roughly 87% occurring only once. This specimen was blood, taken from a patient who underwent chemoradiotherapy. These receptors were obtained from a human donor with HPV-associated anogenital cancer.

This chain connects TRBV4-1 to TRBJ2-6; D gene ambiguous. V was shortened by 4 bases and J by 0 bases, with 13 bases between the two germline ends. CDR1 MGHRA and CDR2 YSYEKL come from the germline V gene. The CDR3 is 17 residues long. The CDR3 here is CASSLTNTPSGANVLTF. The CDR3, as DNA: TGCGCCAGCAGCCTAACTAACACCCCCTCTGGGGCCAACGTCCTGACTTTC.

The J gene is TRBJ1-3, the V gene TRBV6-5; weak D call: TRBD1 (5 bases). The V gene lost 0 bases and the J gene lost 4 bases, with 10 bases spanning the gap. The CDR3 contains 15 residues. Germline V gene data show CDR1 as MNHEY and CDR2 as SVGAGI. The CDR3 DNA reads as TGTGCCAGCAGTTACTCAACCGGGGCGGGAAACACCATATATTTT. Protein product: CASSYSTGAGNTIYF.

The chain is built from TRBV7-7 and TRBJ2-5, with D possibly being TRBD2 (5 bases). Germline V gives CDR1 SSHAT, CDR2 FNYEAQ (reference sequence). V dropped 5 bases and J dropped 3 bases, with 16 bases sitting between them. This CDR3 has 15 amino acids. CDR3 sequence (DNA): TGTGCCAGCAGCCTCGCCGACGGGGATGAAGAGACCCAGTACTTC. Protein sequence: CASSLADGDEETQYF.

J is TRBJ2-7 and V is TRBV5-4, with no clear D. The CDR3 has 15 residues. V dropped 2 bases and J dropped 3 bases, with 15 bases sitting between them. CDR1 SGHNT and CDR2 YYREEE come from the germline V gene (reference sequence). CDR3 amino acids: CASSFQQGSGYEQYF. CDR3 DNA: TGTGCCAGCAGCTTCCAACAAGGATCGGGCTACGAGCAGTACTTC.

In its sample, this clone was seen once. The chain joins TRBV5-1 to TRBJ1-2, with D possibly being TRBD1 (5 bases). Germline values: CDR1 SGHRS, CDR2 YFSETQ. This CDR3 has 15 amino acids. V shed 0 bases and J shed 2 bases, with 11 bases lying between them. This CDR3 reads CASSLDGARNYGYTF. In DNA, the CDR3 is TGCGCCAGCAGCTTGGACGGGGCGAGGAACTATGGCTACACCTTC.

This sequence joins TRBV7-2 and TRBJ2-7, with D maybe TRBD1 (8 bases). The CDR3 runs 16 residues. Germline V CDR1 and CDR2: SGHTA, FQGNSA. Trimming removed 0 bases at V and 3 bases at J, with 15 bases between. CDR3 loop: CASSLAWNRGGYEQYF. CDR3 bases: TGTGCCAGCAGCTTAGCGTGGAACAGGGGGGGCTACGAGCAGTACTTC.

The J gene is TRBJ1-4, the V gene TRBV5-1; D is ambiguous. The V and J ends lost 0 bases and 7 bases respectively, with 7 bases between them. Germline assignment: CDR1 SGHRS and CDR2 YFSETQ. This CDR3 contains 13 residues. CDR3 sequence reads: CASSLGKGEKLFF. The CDR3 coding sequence is TGCGCCAGCAGCTTGGGTAAGGGTGAAAAACTGTTTTTT.

This sequence joins TRBV9 and TRBJ2-7, with 8 bases fitting TRBD2. This CDR3 has 15 residues. The J segment lost 0 bases and the V segment lost 0 bases, leaving 2 bases of the junction unmatched. The germline V gene encodes CDR1 SGDLS and CDR2 YYNGEE. The CDR3: CASSVDGRASYEQYF. As DNA, the CDR3 is TGTGCCAGCAGCGTAGACGGGAGGGCCTCCTACGAGCAGTACTTC.

V is TRBV12-2 and J is TRBJ1-3; the table gives TRBD1 as D, unverified against the DNA. TRBV12-2 is a listed pseudogene. CDR3 length equals 19 residues. CDR3 region: CASRLVTTTETFPGNTIYF. CDR3 sequence (DNA): TGTGCAAGTCGCTTAGTCACCACGACAGAAACTTTTCCTGGAAACACCATATATTTT.

In its sample, this clone was seen a few times. The chain recombines TRBV6-6 with TRBJ2-2; D is unresolved. The germline V and J ends were trimmed by 2 bases and 1 base, with 11 bases remaining between them. Germline V gene sequence: CDR1 MNHNY, CDR2 SVGAGI (reference sequence). This CDR3 contains 16 residues. The DNA of the CDR3 is TGTGCCAGCAGTTACACCCTCGGCTTGAACACCGGGGAGCTGTTTTTT. As protein: CASSYTLGLNTGELFF.

The chain recombines TRBV25-1 with TRBJ1-4, with 9 bases aligning to TRBD1. J was trimmed by 5 bases and V by 2 bases; bases with no gene match: 6. Germline V gene data show CDR1 as MGHDK and CDR2 as SYGVNS. This CDR3 contains 16 residues. CDR3 DNA: TGTGCCAGCAGTGAAGGGGCCGGGACAGGGAATGAAAAACTGTTTTTT. This encodes CASSEGAGTGNEKLFF.

Comment on this clone: The germline gene is not matched at one end of the junction; a read error may be the cause. This chain uses TRBV20-1 with TRBJ2-3; D is unresolved. The V gene's germline CDR1 is DFQATT and CDR2 SNEGSKA (reference sequence). This CDR3 contains 11 residues. CDR3 bases: TGCAGTGCTAGCCCGCAGGCCCTACCCTCTTTT. Protein sequence: CSASPQALPSF.

The V gene is TRBV6-5, the J gene TRBJ1-4; D is unclear. Germline lookup yields CDR1 MNHEY and CDR2 SVGAGI. This CDR3 comprises 14 residues. V lost 0 bases, J lost 3 bases, and 5 bases lay in between. CDR3 in amino acids: CASSYSRANEKLFF. DNA of the CDR3: TGTGCCAGCAGTTACTCCCGGGCTAATGAAAAACTGTTTTTT.

This clone is a singleton in its sample. V usage is TRBV5-4 and J usage is TRBJ1-4; D perhaps matches TRBD1 (6 bases). V dropped 0 bases and J dropped 3 bases, with 9 bases sitting between them. Germline V gene sequence: CDR1 SGHNT, CDR2 YYREEE (reference sequence). CDR3 size: 15 residues. The CDR3 protein is CASSLETGSNEKLFF. The CDR3, as DNA: TGTGCCAGCAGCTTGGAGACAGGATCTAATGAAAAACTGTTTTTT.

V and J are TRBV7-2 and TRBJ2-2; D possibly uses TRBD1 or TRBD2 (6 bases each). CDR3 size: 16 residues. The ends were cut back, 5 bases at V and 2 bases at J, with 15 bases in the middle. Germline loops: CDR1 SGHTA, CDR2 FQGNSA. This CDR3 reads CASSPHGGGNTGELFF. DNA of the CDR3: TGTGCCAGCAGCCCCCACGGGGGCGGAAACACCGGGGAGCTGTTTTTT.

This clone was recorded once. The DNA of the CDR3 is TGTGCCAGCAGTGTTGACTTCACAGATACGCAGTATTTT. Residues: CASSVDFTDTQYF. V is TRBV6-4 and J is TRBJ2-3; the D is unclear. CDR3 length equals 13 residues. V lost 4 bases, J lost 2 bases, and 7 bases lay in between. The germline gives CDR1 MRHNA, CDR2 SNTAGT.

This clone is a singleton in its sample. The gene calls are TRBV7-6 and TRBJ2-1; D perhaps matches TRBD2 (6 bases). The ends were cut back, 1 base at V and 7 bases at J, with 11 bases in the middle. This CDR3 spans 14 amino acids. Per the germline V gene, CDR1 is SGHVS and CDR2 is FNYEAQ. In DNA, the CDR3 is TGTGCCAGCAGCTTAGTTGGGGGGAGTAATGAGCAGTTCTTC. The encoded protein is CASSLVGGSNEQFF.

The chain has TRBV5-4 and TRBJ1-2; D is perhaps TRBD1 (5 bases). Germline CDR1 is SGHNT and CDR2 is YYREEE (reference sequence). The CDR3 totals 14 residues. V was pared by 2 bases and J by 5 bases, with 13 bases between. CDR3 bases: TGTGCCAGCAGCTTTATCGTAGGGGCGTATGGCTACACCTTC. It yields the protein CASSFIVGAYGYTF.

The V and J genes are TRBV7-2 and TRBJ2-5; perhaps TRBD1 as D (5 bases). V lost 2 bases, J lost 5 bases, and 18 bases lay in between. The germline V gene has CDR1 SGHTA and CDR2 FQGNSA. This CDR3 comprises 16 residues. DNA for the CDR3: TGTGCCAGCAGCTTAAGGCCCCCAGGGCTGGAGGAGACCCAGTACTTC. It codes for CASSLRPPGLEETQYF.

The V gene is TRBV7-9, the J gene TRBJ2-5; the D gene is possibly TRBD2 (6 bases). Germline V gives CDR1 SEHNR, CDR2 FQNEAQ (reference sequence). V shed 1 base and J shed 3 bases, with 18 bases lying between them. The CDR3 is 17 amino acids. The CDR3 reads CASSLGEVGDIKETQYF. In DNA, the CDR3 is TGTGCCAGCAGCTTAGGGGAGGTTGGAGATATTAAAGAGACCCAGTACTTC.

This sequence joins TRBV2 and TRBJ1-3, with D perhaps TRBD1 (5 bases). Looked up from germline, CDR1 is SNHLY and CDR2 is FYNNEI. The V gene lost 4 bases and the J gene lost 0 bases, with 16 bases spanning the gap. There are 17 residues in the CDR3. CDR3 loop: CASSAYTGALSGNTIYF. CDR3 DNA: TGTGCCAGCAGTGCTTATACAGGAGCCCTCTCTGGAAACACCATATATTTT.

This chain uses TRBV12-5 with TRBJ2-1, with 13 bases fitting TRBD2. Trimming at V came to 5 bases and at J to 1 base, leaving 5 bases not matched to a gene. CDR1 LGHNT and CDR2 FRNRAP come from the germline V gene. The length of the CDR3 is 17 residues. As DNA, the CDR3 is TGTGCTAGTGGTGCGGGGACTAGCGGGATTTCCTACAATGAGCAGTTCTTC. It codes for CASGAGTSGISYNEQFF.

The rearrangement uses TRBV6-1 and TRBJ2-7; 9 nucleotides match TRBD2. The CDR3 loop spans 14 amino acids. Looked up from germline, CDR1 is MNHNS and CDR2 is SASEGT. Germline trimming cut 7 bases from V and 4 bases from J; bases unmatched to any gene: 8. CDR3 loop: CASMGGRGGYEQYF. In DNA, the CDR3 is TGTGCCAGCATGGGCGGGAGGGGAGGATACGAGCAGTACTTC.

The chain has TRBV11-1 and TRBJ2-1; TRBD1 aligns across 7 bases. Germline-derived CDR1 and CDR2 are SGHAT and FQDESV (reference sequence). J lost 0 bases, V lost 3 bases, and 5 bases had no gene match. There are 16 residues in the CDR3. CDR3 DNA: TGTGCCAGCAGCTTTAAAGCAGGGGGCTCCTACAATGAGCAGTTCTTC. It codes for CASSFKAGGSYNEQFF.